These 32 T cell receptor beta chains share one sample of origin, sequenced in a study of monozygotic twins with inflammatory bowel disease. TCRdb re-called the 5' RACE reads; every CDR3 protein appears as one record, without DNA. The table for this sample gives 70,000 to 95,000 distinct CDR3 sequences. Sequenced sample: blood. The receptors come from a human donor with ulcerative colitis or Crohn's disease, or a healthy co-twin of an affected twin (not recorded which).

The chain couples TRBV4-1 to TRBJ2-3; without DNA, the TCRdb call of TRBD2 cannot be checked. The CDR3 consists of 15 residues. CDR1 and CDR2 (germline): MGHRA, YSYEKL. Here the CDR3 reads CASSQEERGRDTQYF.

The V call is TRBV19, the J call TRBJ2-1; the TRBD1 assignment by TCRdb is unverifiable without DNA. The V gene's germline CDR1 is LNHDA and CDR2 SQIVND (reference sequence). The CDR3 is made up of 15 amino acids. The CDR3 spells CASSGQVSSYNEQFF.

This sequence joins TRBV12-3 or TRBV12-4 and TRBJ2-7; TCRdb's D call, TRBD1, is unchecked because there is no DNA. The CDR3 runs to 13 residues. The CDR3 is CASSRDREYEQYF.

Here the CDR3 reads CASSPLHFPAGDPTDTQYF. This chain connects TRBV18 to TRBJ2-3; TCRdb picks TRBD2, but there is no DNA to check that call. The CDR3 loop spans 19 amino acids. Looked up from germline, CDR1 is KGHSH and CDR2 is LQKENI.

V and J are TRBV20-1 and TRBJ1-3; the TCRdb call, TRBD1, lacks DNA for checking. Germline CDR1 DFQATT, CDR2 SNEGSKA (reference sequence). The CDR3 totals 17 residues. CDR3: CSARDDLRGLSGNTIYF.

J is TRBJ1-5 and V is TRBV18; the TRBD1 assignment by TCRdb is unverifiable without DNA. CDR1 and CDR2 (germline): KGHSH, LQKENI. This CDR3 comprises 11 residues. The CDR3: CASSGDGPQHF.

The chain recombines TRBV27 with TRBJ1-2. Germline CDR1 is MNHEY and CDR2 is SMNVEV (reference sequence). The CDR3 is 14 amino acids. This chain's CDR3 is CASSLADGSYGYTF.

J is TRBJ1-1 and V is TRBV5-1; TCRdb names TRBD1, which stays unverified in the absence of DNA. Germline CDR1 reads SGHRS; CDR2 reads YFSETQ. This CDR3 is built from 18 residues. CDR3 amino acids: CASSLTLGGHSSPSEAFF.

This chain uses TRBV20-1 with TRBJ2-7; checking the TCRdb D call of TRBD1 is not possible without DNA. CDR3 length: 14 residues. Per the germline V gene, CDR1 is DFQATT and CDR2 is SNEGSKA (reference sequence). CDR3: CSARAGVGGAEQYF.

V gene TRBV7-2 combines with J gene TRBJ1-6. The CDR3 is 13 residues long. The germline CDR1 and CDR2 sequences are SGHTA and FQGNSA. The CDR3 sequence is CASSLLGGSPLHF.

V gene TRBV21-1 combines with J gene TRBJ1-2. TRBV21-1 is deemed a pseudogene. The CDR3 has 16 amino acids. The CDR3 sequence: CASSTREGRKSYGYTF.

The chain is built from TRBV6-4 and TRBJ2-1; TCRdb picks TRBD2, but there is no DNA to check that call. This CDR3 spans 15 amino acids. CDR1 and CDR2 from the germline V gene are MRHNA and SNTAGT. This CDR3 reads CASSETSGGYNEQFF.

The chain is built from TRBV12-3 or TRBV12-4 and TRBJ1-2. The CDR3 loop spans 14 amino acids. The CDR3 loop reads CASNPSGAFYGYTF.

This rearrangement joins TRBV12-3 or TRBV12-4 to TRBJ2-1; TCRdb outputs TRBD1, but without DNA this stays unchecked. The CDR3 has 15 residues. The chain's CDR3 is CASSLSGGLYNEQFF.

The chain employs TRBV7-2 and TRBJ2-2. The V gene's germline CDR1 is SGHTA and CDR2 FQGNSA. The CDR3 loop spans 16 amino acids. This CDR3 reads CASSPRRLRNTGELFF.

The rearrangement links TRBV20-1 to TRBJ1-3. The CDR3 runs to 12 residues. The V gene's germline CDR1 is DFQATT and CDR2 SNEGSKA (reference sequence). CDR3 sequence: CSAKATGNTIYF.

The chain combines TRBV11-1 with TRBJ2-1; TCRdb reports TRBD2, a call that lacks DNA to check it against. The CDR3 covers 19 residues. Germline loops: CDR1 SGHAT, CDR2 FQDESV (reference sequence). CDR3 loop: CASNFRGTNPGRARNEQFF. The entire variable domain, with the rest obtained from reference TRBV11-1 and TRBJ2-1, is as follows: EAEVAQSPRYKITEKSQAVAFWCDPISGHATLYWYRQILGQGPELLVQFQDESVVDDSQLPKDRFSAERLKGVDSTLKIQPAELGDSAMYLCASNFRGTNPGRARNEQFFGPGTRLTVL.

The chain joins TRBV5-1 to TRBJ2-3; TCRdb picks TRBD1, but there is no DNA to check that call. The CDR3 totals 17 residues. The V gene's germline CDR1 is SGHRS and CDR2 YFSETQ. CDR3 protein: CASSLLPLGGTTDTQYF.

This chain uses TRBV7-3 with TRBJ1-6; TCRdb calls TRBD1, which cannot be checked without DNA. Germline lookup yields CDR1 SGHTA and CDR2 FQGTGA. The CDR3 has 15 residues. The CDR3 here is CASSLGQGRGSPLHF.

The chain joins TRBV5-1 to TRBJ1-1. CDR1 and CDR2 (germline): SGHRS, YFSETQ. The CDR3 loop spans 14 amino acids. Here the CDR3 reads CASSWGTENTEAFF. The complete variable domain, with remaining parts taken from reference TRBV5-1 and TRBJ1-1, reads KAGVTQTPRYLIKTRGQQVTLSCSPISGHRSVSWYQQTPGQGLQFLFEYFSETQRNKGNFPGRFSGRQFSNSRSEMNVSTLELGDSALYLCASSWGTENTEAFFGQGTRLTVV.

J is TRBJ2-2 and V is TRBV24-1; without DNA, the TCRdb call of TRBD1 cannot be checked. The CDR3 is made up of 16 amino acids. Germline assignment: CDR1 KGHDR and CDR2 SFDVKD. This CDR3 reads CATSDWVPGRTGELFF.

The CDR3 loop reads CASSLGDTDTQYF. The V and J genes are TRBV27 and TRBJ2-3. CDR1 is MNHEY and CDR2 is SMNVEV in the germline V gene (reference sequence). The CDR3 consists of 13 residues.

This rearrangement joins TRBV7-6 to TRBJ2-7; TCRdb proposes TRBD2, but this gene call is untestable without DNA. This CDR3 has 15 amino acids. Germline V gene data show CDR1 as SGHVS and CDR2 as FNYEAQ. The CDR3 reads CASSSGLAGLREQYF.

The chain is built from TRBV6-5 and TRBJ2-1; the TCRdb call, TRBD1, lacks DNA for checking. Germline V gene data show CDR1 as MNHEY and CDR2 as SVGAGI. This CDR3 spans 16 amino acids. The CDR3 spells CASSYSAGYPYNEQFF.

J is TRBJ1-2 and V is TRBV3-1; as DNA is missing, the TRBD1 call by TCRdb cannot be tested. The CDR3 consists of 14 residues. The V gene's germline CDR1 is LGHDT and CDR2 YNNKEL (reference sequence). CDR3 in amino acids: CSSSQEQGPFGYTF.

The V call is TRBV7-2, the J call TRBJ2-1; TCRdb's D call, TRBD2, is unchecked because there is no DNA. CDR1 is SGHTA, CDR2 FQGNSA, per germline. The CDR3 covers 13 residues. CDR3 protein: CASSSTGGTEQFF.

V is TRBV5-8 and J is TRBJ1-2. Germline V gene sequence: CDR1 SGHTS, CDR2 YDEGEE. This CDR3 has 14 amino acids. The CDR3 spells CASSLVDANYGYTF.

V usage is TRBV20-1 and J usage is TRBJ2-5; TCRdb's D gene call, TRBD1, goes unchecked for lack of DNA. The CDR3 consists of 14 residues. Germline V gives CDR1 DFQATT, CDR2 SNEGSKA (reference sequence). CDR3 sequence reads: CSARGAPRAETQYF.

V is TRBV12-3 or TRBV12-4 and J is TRBJ1-4; TCRdb's D call of TRBD1 is untestable without DNA. The CDR3 extends over 14 amino acids. The chain's CDR3 is CASGGGQGAEKLFF.

The chain carries TRBV4-2 and TRBJ2-3; TCRdb proposes TRBD2, but this gene call is untestable without DNA. Germline V gene sequence: CDR1 LGHNA, CDR2 YNFKEQ. The CDR3 runs 16 residues. The CDR3 protein is CASSQASGGATDTQYF.

This rearrangement joins TRBV20-1 to TRBJ2-3; TCRdb reports TRBD2, a call that lacks DNA to check it against. The CDR3 covers 15 residues. Germline V gene sequence: CDR1 DFQATT, CDR2 SNEGSKA (reference sequence). CDR3 residues: CSAKRGTESTDTQYF.

This chain uses TRBV6-4 with TRBJ2-3; the D call of TRBD2 rests on TCRdb alone, since no DNA is present to check it. This CDR3 spans 15 amino acids. Germline V gives CDR1 MRHNA, CDR2 SNTAGT. The CDR3 sequence is CASKARGGISDTQYF.